Sequencing of this TCR beta chain was carried out in a study of human T cells and chemical hapten exposure. Findings and limits, study-wide: The count of PT1 expanded TCRs correlated positively with patch test score.

CDR3 length equals 15 residues. CDR1 SGHTA and CDR2 FQGNSA come from the germline V gene. V dropped 0 bases and J dropped 3 bases, with 10 bases sitting between them. Indicated time point: patch test 3, about 24 weeks after DPC sensitization. Treatment indicated: therapeutic diphenylcyclopropenone sensitization with weekly scalp DPC. The drawing of blood occurred before each patch test was applied. The study enrolled 18 to 70-year-old alopecia patients suitable for DPC. MiXCR, applied by TCRdb to the RACE reads, yields one record per CDR3 protein. The sample carries 80,000 to 100,000 distinct CDR3 sequences, 25% to 35% recorded once. Note on this clonotype: The antigen is unknown.

The sequence was collected from a man aged 40-55 years with alopecia areata. Some clones in this sample may be carry-over from other donors' samples. The rearrangement uses TRBV7-2 and TRBJ2-3; TRBD2 is a possible D gene (5 bases). The specimen was whole blood, collected in connection with sensitization to the hapten diphenylcyclopropenone (DPC). CDR3 loop: CASSLAGVGTDTQYF. For the CDR3, the DNA is TGTGCCAGCAGCTTAGCGGGAGTGGGGACAGATACGCAGTATTTT.